The subject of this entry is one T cell receptor (beta chain). The data originate from a study of blood T cell repertoires in COVID-19. Study summary: Material from acute and convalescent COVID-19 was sourced from the United States, Italy and Spain.

Method: immunoSEQ multiplex PCR; TCRdb's copy keeps in-frame clones and lacks some. The sample contains 210,000 or so clones, roughly 80% of which appear only once. V lost 1 base and J 1 base, leaving 11 bases between the germline ends. Germline V gives CDR1 SGDLS, CDR2 YYNGEE. CDR3 size: 15 residues. This chain joins TRBV9 and TRBJ1-1, with TRBD1 as a possible D gene (6 bases). The receptor was derived from a man aged 50-59 years who had recovered from COVID-19. Sequenced sample: peripheral blood. The CDR3 DNA reads TGTGCCAGCAGCGTATGGGGGCAACCGAACACTGAAGCTTTCTTT. This gives the protein CASSVWGQPNTEAFF.